The 29 T cell receptor beta chains below come from one sample, sequenced in a study of CD4+ T cells in melanoma. Clones were read by immunoSEQ multiplex PCR, and TCRdb kept only the in-frame ones, dropping some. The profile covers roughly 50,000 clones, with 89% appearing a single time and about 11% taken by the ten largest. The specimen was peripheral blood. Receptors were obtained from a human donor with melanoma.

The table lists this clone with a count of one. The chain has TRBV13 and TRBJ2-2, with 10 positions matching TRBD2. The CDR3 is made up of 15 amino acids. In germline, CDR1 is PRHDT, CDR2 FYEKMQ (reference sequence). V shed 6 bases, J shed 5 bases, and the junction held 6 bases outside the gene matches. CDR3 in amino acids: CASRSERGGTGELFF. CDR3 sequence (DNA): TGTGCCAGCAGATCTGAGCGGGGGGGGACCGGGGAGCTGTTTTTT.

The J gene is TRBJ2-1, the V gene TRBV12-5; TRBD2 matches 13 bases. Trimming removed 3 bases from V and 4 bases from J; junction bases left unmatched: 21. The CDR3 runs to 22 residues. In germline, CDR1 is LGHNT, CDR2 FRNRAP. This CDR3 is CASGFRNLVPGLAGLAYNEQFF. CDR3 sequence (DNA): TGTGCTAGTGGTTTCCGAAACCTTGTCCCGGGACTAGCGGGGTTAGCGTACAATGAGCAGTTCTTC.

The chain uses TRBV6-5 and TRBJ2-7, with D unclear. This CDR3 region has 11 residues. Germline V gene sequence: CDR1 MNHEY, CDR2 SVGAGI. Trimming stripped 7 bases from V and 3 bases from J, with 7 bases between. In nucleotides, the CDR3 is TGTGCCAGCACCCACTACTACGAGCAGTACTTC. Translating gives CASTHYYEQYF.

V usage is TRBV4-3 and J usage is TRBJ1-2; D uncertain. The CDR3 covers 14 residues. V dropped 4 bases and J dropped 0 bases, with 9 bases sitting between them. Germline lookup yields CDR1 LGHNA and CDR2 YSLEER. The CDR3 protein is CASSPRGTNYGYTF. The CDR3 bases are TGCGCCAGCAGCCCGAGAGGCACTAACTATGGCTACACCTTC.

The J gene is TRBJ2-1, the V gene TRBV25-1, with 8 bases fitting TRBD2. This CDR3 has 12 residues. V lost 3 bases and J lost 15; bases outside the gene matches: 7. Germline lookup yields CDR1 MGHDK and CDR2 SYGVNS. CDR3 sequence reads: CASSELSGVLFF. CDR3 nucleotides: TGTGCCAGCAGTGAGCTTAGCGGGGTCCTGTTCTTC.

The rearrangement links TRBV7-9 to TRBJ2-2; 9 bases line up with TRBD1. V was clipped by 5 bases and J by 7 bases; unmatched bases: 8. The CDR3 is 15 residues long. Per the germline V gene, CDR1 is SEHNR and CDR2 is FQNEAQ (reference sequence). This chain's CDR3 is CASSPGQGQGGELFF. The CDR3, as DNA: TGTGCCAGCAGCCCAGGACAGGGGCAGGGCGGGGAGCTGTTTTTT.

The chain joins TRBV9 to TRBJ2-1; D possibly corresponds to TRBD2 (5 bases). Germline V gene lookup returns CDR1 SGDLS and CDR2 YYNGEE. The germline V and J ends were trimmed by 1 base and 10 bases, with 12 bases remaining between them. This CDR3 contains 13 residues. CDR3 loop: CASSVSPRGEQFF. The CDR3 coding sequence is TGTGCCAGCAGCGTAAGCCCTCGAGGGGAGCAGTTCTTC.

This chain links TRBV9 with TRBJ2-7; 9 nucleotides match TRBD1. J gave up 4 bases and V 3 bases, and 11 bases lay outside the gene matches. Looked up from germline, CDR1 is SGDLS and CDR2 is YYNGEE. The CDR3 spans 16 residues. This CDR3 reads CASSGSRDRDPYEQYF. The CDR3 coding sequence is TGTGCCAGCAGCGGATCCAGGGACAGGGACCCTTACGAGCAGTACTTC.

The genes are TRBV11-2 and TRBJ1-4; D perhaps matches TRBD1 (5 bases). Germline loops: CDR1 SGHAT, CDR2 FQNNGV. The ends were cut back, 1 base at V and 8 bases at J, with 5 bases in the middle. The CDR3 runs to 12 residues. The CDR3 here is CASSLGGEKLFF. In DNA, the CDR3 is TGTGCCAGCAGCTTAGGGGGGGAAAAACTGTTTTTT.

The chain has TRBV6-1 and TRBJ2-3; D might be TRBD1 (6 bases). CDR1 and CDR2 (germline): MNHNS, SASEGT. The V end lost 0 bases, the J end lost 1 base, and 11 bases lay between the germline ends. The CDR3 totals 16 residues. CDR3 amino acids: CASSEALAGGTDTQYF. Here the CDR3 DNA reads TGTGCCAGCAGTGAAGCGTTGGCAGGGGGCACAGATACGCAGTATTTT.

V usage is TRBV5-1 and J usage is TRBJ1-1; TRBD1 matches 9 bases. The length of the CDR3 is 17 residues. V lost 1 base to trimming and J lost 5 bases; unmatched junction nucleotides: 12. The germline gives CDR1 SGHRS, CDR2 YFSETQ. The CDR3 coding sequence is TGCGCCAGCAGCTTGAAGGCACAGGGGGCAATCGGAACTGAAGCTTTCTTT. Its protein product is CASSLKAQGAIGTEAFF.

The rearrangement joins TRBV5-4 to TRBJ1-1; unclear D gene. Trimming removed 4 bases at V and 0 bases at J, with 7 bases between. This CDR3 has 13 residues. Germline CDR1 is SGHNT and CDR2 is YYREEE (reference sequence). DNA of the CDR3: TGTGCCAGCAGCGAGACCATGAACACTGAAGCTTTCTTT. Residues: CASSETMNTEAFF.

The CDR3 protein is CASSFRPGGHGYTF. Here the CDR3 DNA reads TGTGCCAGCAGCTTCAGGCCAGGAGGCCATGGCTACACCTTC. The chain recombines TRBV11-2 with TRBJ1-2; no reliable D call. Trimming removed 3 bases at V and 6 bases at J, with 14 bases between. This CDR3 is built from 14 residues. Per the germline V gene, CDR1 is SGHAT and CDR2 is FQNNGV.

This sequence joins TRBV4-2 and TRBJ1-4; weak D call: TRBD1 (5 bases). V was cut by 5 bases and J by 4 bases, with 14 bases left in between. The CDR3 contains 15 residues. The germline V gene has CDR1 LGHNA and CDR2 YNFKEQ. As DNA, the CDR3 is TGTGCCAGCAGCGGAGGGGCACAGCTTAATGAAAAACTGTTTTTT. This encodes CASSGGAQLNEKLFF.

The chain joins TRBV19 to TRBJ1-6; a possible D gene is TRBD1 (5 bases). Germline V gene data show CDR1 as LNHDA and CDR2 as SQIVND (reference sequence). The CDR3 runs to 15 residues. V lost 5 bases and J 9 bases, leaving 17 bases between the germline ends. The CDR3: CASSEVGQGGSPLHF. The CDR3 nucleotides read TGTGCCAGTAGTGAAGTGGGGCAGGGAGGTTCACCCCTCCACTTT.

The chain joins TRBV10-3 to TRBJ1-5; 8 nucleotides match TRBD1. CDR3 length: 15 residues. The V and J ends lost 2 bases and 5 bases, in that order; junction bases with no gene match: 5. The germline CDR1 and CDR2 sequences are ENHRY and SYGVKD. CDR3 sequence reads: CAISERPGGYQPQHF. The CDR3, as DNA: TGTGCCATCAGTGAGAGGCCAGGGGGCTATCAGCCCCAGCATTTT.

The chain carries TRBV19 and TRBJ1-5; D ambiguous. Germline lookup yields CDR1 LNHDA and CDR2 SQIVND (reference sequence). V was shortened by 7 bases and J by 1 base, with 14 bases between the two germline ends. The CDR3 runs 15 residues. The CDR3 region is CASNDPGGSNQPQHF. The CDR3, as DNA: TGTGCCAGTAATGACCCCGGCGGCAGCAATCAGCCCCAGCATTTT.

The chain couples TRBV28 to TRBJ2-1; TRBD1 aligns across 11 bases. Germline V gene lookup returns CDR1 MDHEN and CDR2 SYDVKM. V was pared by 4 bases and J by 2 bases, with 4 bases of the junction left unmatched. The length of the CDR3 is 16 residues. The CDR3 region has the DNA TGTGCCAGCAGTTCGGGACAGGGGGGGACCTACAATGAGCAGTTCTTC. Translated: CASSSGQGGTYNEQFF.

The chain is built from TRBV7-3 and TRBJ1-5; the D is unclear. The CDR3 extends over 17 amino acids. Germline V gene sequence: CDR1 SGHTA, CDR2 FQGTGA. V lost 2 bases and J 0 bases, leaving 14 bases between the germline ends. The CDR3 protein is CASSLGETPYSNQPQHF. In nucleotides, the CDR3 is TGTGCCAGCAGCTTAGGTGAAACACCATATAGCAATCAGCCCCAGCATTTT.

The chain is built from TRBV6-5 and TRBJ2-1; D not resolved. Per the germline V gene, CDR1 is MNHEY and CDR2 is SVGAGI. V was clipped by 2 bases and J by 8 bases, with 13 bases between them. The CDR3 totals 14 residues. CDR3 DNA: TGTGCCAGCAGTTACCCAGGTCCGTGGGATGAGCAGTTCTTC. Protein product: CASSYPGPWDEQFF.

This chain links TRBV28 with TRBJ2-7; 12 bases map to TRBD2. V was pared by 5 bases and J by 5 bases, with 10 bases of the junction left unmatched. Looked up from germline, CDR1 is MDHEN and CDR2 is SYDVKM. The CDR3 is made up of 16 amino acids. The CDR3: CASSPSRTSGVDEQYF. The CDR3 DNA follows: TGTGCCAGCAGTCCCAGCCGGACTAGCGGGGTCGACGAGCAGTACTTC.

The gene calls are TRBV18 and TRBJ1-4; tentative D call: TRBD1 (6 bases). The CDR3 covers 14 residues. Trimming removed 3 bases at V and 2 bases at J, with 7 bases between. The germline CDR1 and CDR2 sequences are KGHSH and LQKENI. In nucleotides, the CDR3 is TGTGCCAGCTCACCGGGACATACTAATGAAAAACTGTTTTTT. Translation: CASSPGHTNEKLFF.

A single count supports this clone. The V and J genes are TRBV2 and TRBJ2-3; 11 bases fit TRBD2. J lost 4 bases, V lost 8 bases, and 8 bases had no gene match. This CDR3 region has 15 residues. Germline CDR1 is SNHLY and CDR2 is FYNNEI. DNA for the CDR3: TGTGCCAGCTTAGCGGGGGGGCCAGTCGCAGATACGCAGTATTTT. Its protein is CASLAGGPVADTQYF.

This clone appeared a few times. This chain uses TRBV7-2 with TRBJ2-7, with D possibly matching TRBD2 (5 bases). This CDR3 is built from 15 residues. The germline V gene has CDR1 SGHTA and CDR2 FQGNSA. V lost 4 bases and J lost 6, with 19 bases in between. The CDR3 protein is CASSSWAGGVLEQYF. Here the CDR3 DNA reads TGTGCCAGCAGCTCGTGGGCAGGAGGAGTCCTCGAGCAGTACTTC.

The V and J genes are TRBV28 and TRBJ1-4; TRBD1 matches at 7 bases. CDR3 length: 17 residues. V trimming: 5 bases; J trimming: 8 bases; junction bases outside the gene matches: 17. Germline V gives CDR1 MDHEN, CDR2 SYDVKM. The CDR3 spells CASSGGQRDPNGEKLFF. The DNA for the CDR3 is TGTGCCAGCAGTGGGGGACAGCGAGACCCCAACGGGGAAAAACTGTTTTTT.

This clone is a singleton in its sample. CDR3 nucleotides: TGTGCCAGCGGTTCTAAGGCCACAGATACGCAGTATTTT. Its protein is CASGSKATDTQYF. The chain employs TRBV5-4 and TRBJ2-3; D not certain. Trimming removed 7 bases at V and 2 bases at J, with 11 bases between. Germline V gene lookup returns CDR1 SGHNT and CDR2 YYREEE (reference sequence). CDR3 length: 13 amino acids.

This clone has just a few counts. Its ends do not fully match the called genes, so a read error is possible. The chain has TRBV10-1 and TRBJ1-2; no firm D call. CDR1 and CDR2 (germline): WNHNN, SYGVQD (reference sequence). This CDR3 comprises 13 residues. The CDR3 coding sequence is TGCGCCAGCATTGAGGATTCTAACTATGGCTACACCTTC. As protein: CASIEDSNYGYTF.

The chain carries TRBV27 and TRBJ2-7; 10 bases align to TRBD1. The trim removed 5 bases at V and 4 bases at J, leaving 5 bases unmatched. The CDR3 is 14 amino acids. Germline CDR1 reads MNHEY; CDR2 reads SMNVEV (reference sequence). The CDR3 nucleotides are TGTGCCAGCAGTCCGGGACAGGGGTTTTACGAGCAGTACTTC. Amino acids: CASSPGQGFYEQYF.

The gene calls are TRBV19 and TRBJ1-5, with TRBD1 matching over 7 bases. This CDR3 has 15 residues. With 5 bases clipped from V and 4 bases from J, the junction kept 8 bases outside the gene matches. Germline V CDR1 and CDR2: LNHDA, SQIVND (reference sequence). The CDR3 here is CASSGRQGVNQPQHF. CDR3 bases: TGTGCCAGTAGTGGGCGACAGGGTGTAAATCAGCCCCAGCATTTT.